This entry describes one T cell receptor (beta chain). Its antigen remains unknown. This entry belongs to a study of cytomegalovirus exposure and HLA in healthy donors. As for the study in general: It was reported in a later analysis that the 100 to 150 validation repertoires used the same platform as the approximately 690 first-cohort repertoires.

Trimming took 4 bases from V and 4 from J; bases not matched to a gene: 10. The germline gives CDR1 MGHDK, CDR2 SYGVNS. CDR3 length: 15 residues. Findings and caveats of the study: Subsequent analysis of the 95 to 150 validation repertoires found a tendency for first-cohort TCR clusters to co-occur. There were a few CMV-associated chains whose specificity for CMV antigens was confirmed in vitro. Rare TCR sequences dominated, though some public TCRs recurred in many donors.

Sequencing used immunoSEQ multiplex PCR; TCRdb keeps in-frame clones, though not all of them. This table holds around 150,000 clones, just under 85% found once. The receptor comes from a man younger than 40 in good health and CMV-seropositive. Sequencing input: PBMCs. J is TRBJ2-7 and V is TRBV25-1; TRBD1 matches at 7 bases. The CDR3 nucleotides are TGTGCCAGCAGTGGACCCCCGGGACAGATATACGAGCAGTACTTC. Its translation is CASSGPPGQIYEQYF.